The sequence of this T cell receptor (beta chain) was determined in a study of shared T cell receptors in the human thymus. The CDR3 consists of 12 residues. Germline-derived CDR1 and CDR2 are ENHRY and SYGVKD. Clones were sequenced by immunoSEQ multiplex PCR, and TCRdb holds only the in-frame ones, with some missing. Of around 340,000 clones in the sample, about 95% were seen once. The chain joins TRBV10-3 to TRBJ2-2; TRBD2 might be the D (5 bases). The sample consisted of thymocytes. The receptor comes from a human donor. The CDR3 sequence: CGTGEIAGELFF. CDR3 DNA sequence: TGTGGGACCGGGGAGATAGCCGGGGAGCTGTTTTTT.